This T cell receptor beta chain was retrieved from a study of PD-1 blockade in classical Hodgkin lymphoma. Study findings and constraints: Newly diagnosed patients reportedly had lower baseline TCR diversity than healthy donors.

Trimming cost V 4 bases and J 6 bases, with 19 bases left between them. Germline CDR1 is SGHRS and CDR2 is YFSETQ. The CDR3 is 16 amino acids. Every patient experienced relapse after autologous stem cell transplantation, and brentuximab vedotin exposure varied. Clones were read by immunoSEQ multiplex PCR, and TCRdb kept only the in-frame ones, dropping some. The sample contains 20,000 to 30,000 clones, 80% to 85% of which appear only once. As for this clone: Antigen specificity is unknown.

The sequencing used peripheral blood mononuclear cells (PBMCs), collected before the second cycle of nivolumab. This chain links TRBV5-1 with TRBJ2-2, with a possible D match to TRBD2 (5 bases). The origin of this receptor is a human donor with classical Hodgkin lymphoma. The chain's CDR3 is CASSLLGTIYSGELFF. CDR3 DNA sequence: TGCGCCAGCAGCCTACTAGGCACCATCTACTCCGGGGAGCTGTTTTTT.